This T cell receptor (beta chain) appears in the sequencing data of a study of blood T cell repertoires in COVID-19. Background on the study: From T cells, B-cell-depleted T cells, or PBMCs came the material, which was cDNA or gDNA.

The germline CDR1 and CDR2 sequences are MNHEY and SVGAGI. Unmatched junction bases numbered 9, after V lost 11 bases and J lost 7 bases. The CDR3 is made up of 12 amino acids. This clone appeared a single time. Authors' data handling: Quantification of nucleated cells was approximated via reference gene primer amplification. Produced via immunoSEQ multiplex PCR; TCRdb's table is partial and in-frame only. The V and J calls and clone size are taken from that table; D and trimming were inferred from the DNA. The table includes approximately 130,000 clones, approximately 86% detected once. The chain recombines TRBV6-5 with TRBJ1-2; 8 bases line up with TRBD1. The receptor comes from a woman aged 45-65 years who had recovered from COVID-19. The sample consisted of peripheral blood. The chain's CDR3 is CAGQFTGGGYTF. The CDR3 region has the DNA TGTGCCGGACAATTTACAGGGGGTGGCTACACCTTC.